This TCR beta chain was sequenced in a study of blood T cell repertoires in COVID-19 (dated by TCRdb to 2018 to 2021). About the full investigation: Collaborator samples came from the United States, Italy and Spain and covered acute and convalescent phases of COVID-19. The prospective study material was composed of cDNA or gDNA derived from T cells, B-cell-depleted T cells, or PBMCs. Subjects who had been exposed to COVID-19, were actively infected with it, or had recovered from it provided the deeply sampled blood TCRbeta repertoires that made up the dataset. The repertoires were released in a freely available public database intended as a resource for research on the immune response to SARS-CoV-2. The samples were drawn from the first 160 participants of the ongoing ImmuneRACE study and from 1,254 subjects provided by 6 global collaborators. The sample metadata nearly always contained a de-identified subject ID, COVID-19 status, age in years and sex. Where available, HLA class I and class II types were taken from metadata supplied by the sample provider and were not determined by assay-based typing.

A word on this clone: The specificity of this receptor is unknown. Qualities for individual bases were not recorded, and no much larger clone is one base off.

TCRbeta CDR3 regions were amplified from genomic DNA by means of the immunoSEQ Assay, a bias-controlled multiplex PCR. In the source study's methods: Nucleated cell counts per sample were estimated from amplification of reference gene primers within the assay. To quantify the absolute abundance of each unique TCRbeta CDR3 rearrangement, sequence reads were collapsed and filtered. Productive Simpson clonality was computed per sample as the square root of Simpson's diversity index over productive rearrangements. Not all clones reach the TCRdb copy of this immuneACCESS table, which keeps in-frame sequences only. Checked studies attribute under half of the gap to unresolved V genes and leave the rest unexplained. Clonal size and the V and J genes are those of that table, whereas D and trimming came from the DNA. Counted in this sample were 410,000 or so clones; approximately 90% of them appeared once. The top ten clonotypes cover approximately 1.5% of the sample.

Points the paper makes about the study in general: How much clinical and demographic metadata was included differed by source and by participant, and the metadata was provided uncurated.

In Seattle, one collaborating source enrolled patients while the infection was active and tracked those patients longitudinally over the course of disease. Collaborating institutions collected whole blood in K2EDTA tubes following their own protocols. For TCRbeta analysis, collaborator samples were shipped as frozen whole blood, as isolated PBMCs, or as DNA extracted from either sample type. The source of this sequence is a middle-aged woman with COVID-19, enrolled during active disease. Input material: peripheral blood.

The CDR3 is CASSEVRYEQYF. Read as DNA, the sequence is TGTGCCAGCAGTGAAGTCCGCTACGAGCAGTACTTC. The chain is made from TRBV2 and TRBJ2-7; the D segment cannot be called with confidence. The germline V gene encodes CDR1 SNHLY and CDR2 FYNNEI. Relative to germline, V is 1 base shorter and J is 3 bases shorter, with 4 bases between their ends. Measured from the cysteine to the phenylalanine, the CDR3 is 12 residues long. The kept DNA is CDR3 alone, 36 bases in frame from the first base.